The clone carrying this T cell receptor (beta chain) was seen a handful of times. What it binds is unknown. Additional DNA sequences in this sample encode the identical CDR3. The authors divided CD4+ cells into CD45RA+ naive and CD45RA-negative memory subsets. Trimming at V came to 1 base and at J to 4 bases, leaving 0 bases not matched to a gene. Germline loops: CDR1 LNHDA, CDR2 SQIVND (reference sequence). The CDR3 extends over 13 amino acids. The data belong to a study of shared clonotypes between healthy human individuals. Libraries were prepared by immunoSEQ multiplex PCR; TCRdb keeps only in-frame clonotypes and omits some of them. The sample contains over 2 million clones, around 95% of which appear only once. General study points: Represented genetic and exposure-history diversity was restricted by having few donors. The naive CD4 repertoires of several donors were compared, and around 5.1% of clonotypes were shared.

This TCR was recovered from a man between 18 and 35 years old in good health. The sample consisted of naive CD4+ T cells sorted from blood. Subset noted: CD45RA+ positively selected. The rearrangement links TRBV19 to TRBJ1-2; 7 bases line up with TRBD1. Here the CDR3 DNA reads TGTGCCAGTAGTATAGGACAGGGCTATGGCTACACCTTC. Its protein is CASSIGQGYGYTF.